This is a list of T cell receptor beta chains from one sample in a study of vaccination effects on CD4 cells after COVID-19. Assay: immunoSEQ multiplex PCR; the TCRdb copy retains only in-frame clones and omits some. The sample includes approximately 30,000 clones, roughly two thirds of them seen just once. Their cognate antigens are unknown. This specimen consisted of CD4+ T cells from PBMCs cultured with HCoV-229E spike peptides, obtained before COVID-19 vaccination. These receptors all come from a human donor who received a COVID-19 vaccine. CDR3s include the opening cysteine and the closing phenylalanine or tryptophan. Fields, in order: clone size, V gene, D gene, J gene, CDR3 DNA, CDR3 protein. The D gene is left open where the match is weak. Only part of the rows carry a size: once, few, many, or a class if the clone is expanded.

>.|TRBV7-9|TRBD1|TRBJ1-1
TGTGCCAGCCGACCCCGACAGGGCCAGAACACTGAAGCTTTCTTT
CASRPRQGQNTEAFF
>.|TRBV5-4|.|TRBJ2-3
TGTGCCAGCAGCTTAACGGGGAGAAGCACAGATACGCAGTATTTT
CASSLTGRSTDTQYF
>.|TRBV18|.|TRBJ1-1
TGTGCCAGCTCCAGCCAGGGGACGAACACTGAAGCTTTCTTT
CASSSQGTNTEAFF
>few|TRBV7-9|.|TRBJ2-3
TGTGCCAGCAGGAACAGGGATCGAGATACGCAGTATTTT
CASRNRDRDTQYF
>.|TRBV9|.|TRBJ1-1
TGTGCCAGCAGCGAGGGCAGGCGCACTGAAGCTTTCTTT
CASSEGRRTEAFF
>.|TRBV7-2|.|TRBJ2-3
TGTGCCAGCAGCTTTAGCGGTTCCCTCGGAGATACGCAGTATTTT
CASSFSGSLGDTQYF
>.|TRBV10-3|.|TRBJ2-2
TGTGCCACCCGGAACACCGGGGAGCTGTTTTTT
CATRNTGELFF
>.|TRBV28|TRBD2|TRBJ2-7
TGTGCCAGCAGTATGACTAGCGGGGACTACGAGCAGTACTTC
CASSMTSGDYEQYF
>.|TRBV5-1|TRBD1|TRBJ2-2
TGCGCCAGCAGCTTGGCCGGATTGTTTGGGACAGGGGACACCGGGGAGCTGTTTTTT
CASSLAGLFGTGDTGELFF
>.|TRBV5-8|.|TRBJ2-2
TGTGCCAGCAGCTCCCGAACTGAGGGGGAGCTGTTTTTT
CASSSRTEGELFF
>once|TRBV15|.|TRBJ1-3
TGTGCCACCAGCAGGGGGGGGCCCGGAAACACCATATATTTT
CATSRGGPGNTIYF
>many|TRBV11-2|.|TRBJ1-2
TGTGCCAGCAGCTTAGAGCCCTCAGGGTCCTATGGCTACACCTTC
CASSLEPSGSYGYTF
>.|TRBV5-1|TRBD1|TRBJ1-6
TGCGCCAGCAGCTTGGCCGGACAGGGGAATTCACCCCTCCACTTT
CASSLAGQGNSPLHF
>once|TRBV7-6|.|TRBJ2-7
TGTGCCAGCAGCTTAGCGTCCGGCTCCGAGCAGTACTTC
CASSLASGSEQYF
>.|TRBV21-1|.|TRBJ2-2
TGTGCCAGCAGCAAAGCGCAGGAGGGTGCCCCCACCGGGGAGCTGTTTTTT
CASSKAQEGAPTGELFF
>.|TRBV4-1|TRBD2|TRBJ2-2
TGCGCCAGCAGCCAATATCGACTAGCGGGAGTAGCCGGGGAGCTGTTTTTT
CASSQYRLAGVAGELFF
>.|TRBV30|.|TRBJ2-3
TGTGCCTTGATGAAAGATACGCAGTATTTT
CALMKDTQYF
>few|TRBV6-6|.|TRBJ2-7
TGTGCCAGCAGTTACCCAACTGGCTACGAGCAGTACTTC
CASSYPTGYEQYF
>.|TRBV10-3|TRBD1|TRBJ1-5
TGTGCCATCACGCAGGGGGCGGCCCAGCCCCAGCATTTT
CAITQGAAQPQHF
>.|TRBV9|TRBD1|TRBJ1-6
TGTGCCAGCAGCGCCCAGCCCATATGGGACAGCGCCAATTCACCCCTCCACTTT
CASSAQPIWDSANSPLHF
>few|TRBV4-2|.|TRBJ2-2
TGTGCCAGCAGCGGCGGGACACTCGGGGCGAACACCGGGGAGCTGTTTTTT
CASSGGTLGANTGELFF
>.|TRBV5-1|TRBD1|TRBJ1-6
TGCGCCAGCAGCTCCGGGACAGGGGACTATAATTCACCCCTCCACTTT
CASSSGTGDYNSPLHF
>.|TRBV29-1|TRBD2|TRBJ2-7
TGCAGCGTTGGGGGGACTAGTATCTACGAGCAGTACTTC
CSVGGTSIYEQYF
>.|TRBV15|.|TRBJ1-1
TGTGCCACCAGCAGAGGGATCCCCCCGGGTCTGAACACTGAAGCTTTCTTT
CATSRGIPPGLNTEAFF
>.|TRBV4-2|TRBD1|TRBJ2-1
TGTGCCAGCAGCCAATCGGACAGGGATATCAATGAGCAGTTCTTC
CASSQSDRDINEQFF
>few|TRBV19|TRBD2|TRBJ2-2
TGTGCCAGTAGTATTCACAGCGGGAGTAGCACCGGGGAGCTGTTTTTT
CASSIHSGSSTGELFF